This passage covers 10 T cell receptor beta chains from one sample sequenced in a study of OX40 agonist ivuxolimab in advanced cancers. Sequencing used immunoSEQ multiplex PCR; TCRdb keeps in-frame clones, though not all of them. This table holds tens of thousands of clones, 80% to 90% found once. The sequencing used CD4+ or CD8+ T cells sorted from blood, collected in a trial of the OX40 agonist ivuxolimab. These receptors were taken from an adult with an advanced solid tumor such as melanoma, head and neck, liver or kidney cancer.

CDR3 sequence reads: CASSLGVPNSPLHF. Written as DNA, the CDR3 is TGTGCCAGCAGTTTGGGGGTGCCTAATTCACCCCTCCACTTT. The V call is TRBV27, the J call TRBJ1-6, with a possible D match to TRBD1 (5 bases). Germline V CDR1 and CDR2: MNHEY, SMNVEV (reference sequence). The CDR3 totals 14 residues. V lost 3 bases and J lost 6, with 9 bases in between.

This rearrangement joins TRBV5-1 to TRBJ2-3; 12 bases map to TRBD2. V shed 0 bases, J shed 1 base, and the junction held 12 bases outside the gene matches. The CDR3 length is 20 residues. In germline, CDR1 is SGHRS, CDR2 YFSETQ. CDR3 protein: CASSLEERLAGGPGTDTQYF. The CDR3 nucleotides are TGCGCCAGCAGCTTGGAAGAGAGGCTAGCGGGAGGGCCGGGCACAGATACGCAGTATTTT.

CDR3 in DNA: TGTGCCAGCAGTTTATCGATTGATCAGCCCCAGCATTTT. Protein sequence: CASSLSIDQPQHF. The chain recombines TRBV27 with TRBJ1-5; D gene unclear. The CDR3 has 13 amino acids. Trimming cost V 0 bases and J 5 bases, with 5 bases left between them. Germline V gives CDR1 MNHEY, CDR2 SMNVEV (reference sequence).

V usage is TRBV13 and J usage is TRBJ1-3; D call uncertain. Per the germline V gene, CDR1 is PRHDT and CDR2 is FYEKMQ (reference sequence). V lost 1 base and J 4 bases, leaving 8 bases between the germline ends. The CDR3 runs 14 residues. CDR3 in DNA: TGTGCCAGCAGCTTAGTCGGTGAAGGAAACACCATATATTTT. This encodes CASSLVGEGNTIYF.

This chain links TRBV6-5 with TRBJ2-7, with D tentatively TRBD1 (5 bases). This CDR3 comprises 15 residues. The germline CDR1 and CDR2 sequences are MNHEY and SVGAGI. Trimming pared 0 bases from V and 5 bases from J, leaving 14 bases between. CDR3 protein: CASSYSQAAMDEQYF. For the CDR3, the DNA is TGTGCCAGCAGTTACTCACAGGCAGCGATGGACGAGCAGTACTTC.

This clone appeared a single time. The genes are TRBV7-8 and TRBJ2-5; D not certain. V was shortened by 0 bases and J by 3 bases, with 14 bases between the two germline ends. Germline CDR1 is SGHVS and CDR2 is FQNEAQ. The CDR3 spans 16 residues. In nucleotides, the CDR3 is TGTGCCAGCAGCTTAGCGCTGTGGGGTCAAAAAGAGACCCAGTACTTC. Translation: CASSLALWGQKETQYF.

The CDR3 nucleotides read TGTGCCAGCAGATCTGGGCCTAGGACCGTTCGGCAGTACTTC. This gives the protein CASRSGPRTVRQYF. The V call is TRBV21-1, the J call TRBJ2-7. TRBV21-1 is described as a pseudogene. This CDR3 contains 14 residues.

The rearrangement joins TRBV7-8 to TRBJ2-3; 7 bases are a match to TRBD2. The CDR3 has 16 residues. The junction had 14 bases not matched to a gene; V was cut back by 5 bases and J by 6 bases. Germline loops: CDR1 SGHVS, CDR2 FQNEAQ. The CDR3 DNA sequence: TGTGCCAGCAGCCACTTCGGGGGAGGGATGACGGATACGCAGTATTTT. This translates into CASSHFGGGMTDTQYF.

This sequence joins TRBV7-9 and TRBJ1-6; D remains ambiguous. Deletions cut 5 bases from V and 5 bases from J, with 4 bases between. Germline values: CDR1 SEHNR, CDR2 FQNEAQ (reference sequence). The CDR3 spans 12 residues. The DNA of the CDR3 is TGTGCCAGCAGCCCAGATAATTCACCCCTCCACTTT. Translated: CASSPDNSPLHF. The variable domain in full, with the rest retrieved from reference TRBV7-9 and TRBJ1-6, is DTGVSQNPRHKITKRGQNVTFRCDPISEHNRLYWYRQTLGQGPEFLTYFQNEAQLEKSRLLSDRFSAERPKGSFSTLEIQRTEQGDSAMYLCASSPDNSPLHFGNGTRLTVT.

This sequence joins TRBV27 and TRBJ1-4, with 12 bases lining up with TRBD1. Trimming at V came to 3 bases and at J to 7 bases, leaving 3 bases not matched to a gene. CDR3 length: 15 amino acids. From germline, CDR1 is MNHEY and CDR2 SMNVEV (reference sequence). The CDR3: CASSLGTGGTEKLFF. The CDR3 region has the DNA TGTGCCAGCAGTTTGGGGACAGGGGGCACTGAAAAACTGTTTTTT.